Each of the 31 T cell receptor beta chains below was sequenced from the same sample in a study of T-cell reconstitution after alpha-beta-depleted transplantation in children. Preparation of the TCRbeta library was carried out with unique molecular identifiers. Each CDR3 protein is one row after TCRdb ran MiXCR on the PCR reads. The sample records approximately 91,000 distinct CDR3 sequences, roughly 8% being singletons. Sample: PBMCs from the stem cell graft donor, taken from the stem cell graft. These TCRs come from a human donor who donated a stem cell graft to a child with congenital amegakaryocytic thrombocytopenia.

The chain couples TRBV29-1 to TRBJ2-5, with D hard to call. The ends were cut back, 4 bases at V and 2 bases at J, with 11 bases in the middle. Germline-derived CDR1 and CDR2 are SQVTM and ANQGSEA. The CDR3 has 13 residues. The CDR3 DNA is TGCAGCGTTGTTGGACCAAGTCAAGAGACCCAGTACTTC. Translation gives CSVVGPSQETQYF.

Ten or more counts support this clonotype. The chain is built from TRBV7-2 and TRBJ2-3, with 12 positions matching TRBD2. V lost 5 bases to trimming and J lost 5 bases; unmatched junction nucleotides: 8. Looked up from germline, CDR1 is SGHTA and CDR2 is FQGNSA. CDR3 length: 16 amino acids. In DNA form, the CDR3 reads TGTGCCAGCAGCCCCAGCCGACTAGCGGGAGTAGATACGCAGTATTTT. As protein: CASSPSRLAGVDTQYF.

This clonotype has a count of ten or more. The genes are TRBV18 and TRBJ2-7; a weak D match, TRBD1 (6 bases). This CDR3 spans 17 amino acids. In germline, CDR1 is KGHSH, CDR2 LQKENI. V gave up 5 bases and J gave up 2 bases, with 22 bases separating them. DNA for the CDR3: TGTGCCAGCTCAGCCGAACAGGGTCCAGTAACGGCCTACGAGCAGTACTTC. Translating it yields CASSAEQGPVTAYEQYF.

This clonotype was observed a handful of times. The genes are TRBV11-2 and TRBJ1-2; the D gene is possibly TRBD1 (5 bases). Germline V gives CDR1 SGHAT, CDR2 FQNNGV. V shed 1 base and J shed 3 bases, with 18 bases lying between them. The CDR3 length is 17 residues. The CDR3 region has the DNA TGTGCCAGCAGCTTAGGTCAGGGTGGTATCGGCGACTATGGCTACACCTTC. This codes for CASSLGQGGIGDYGYTF.

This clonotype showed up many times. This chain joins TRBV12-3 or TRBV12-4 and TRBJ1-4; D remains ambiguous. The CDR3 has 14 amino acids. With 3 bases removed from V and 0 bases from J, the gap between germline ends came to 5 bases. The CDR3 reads CASSFTATNEKLFF. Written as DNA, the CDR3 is TGTGCCAGCAGTTTCACCGCAACTAATGAAAAACTGTTTTTT.

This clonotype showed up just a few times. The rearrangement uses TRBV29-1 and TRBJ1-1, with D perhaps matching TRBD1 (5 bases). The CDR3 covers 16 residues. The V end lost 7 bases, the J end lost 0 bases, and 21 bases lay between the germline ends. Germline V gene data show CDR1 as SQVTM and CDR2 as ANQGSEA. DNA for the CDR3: TGCAGCGATGGGGCGGAGGGGACGTCCATGAACACTGAAGCTTTCTTT. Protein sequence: CSDGAEGTSMNTEAFF.

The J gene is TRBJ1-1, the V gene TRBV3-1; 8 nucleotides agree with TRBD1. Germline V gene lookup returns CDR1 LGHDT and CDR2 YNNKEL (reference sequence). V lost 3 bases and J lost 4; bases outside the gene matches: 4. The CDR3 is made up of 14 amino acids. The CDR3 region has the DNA TGTGCCAGCAGCCACACACAGGGGGGCACTGAAGCTTTCTTT. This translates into CASSHTQGGTEAFF.

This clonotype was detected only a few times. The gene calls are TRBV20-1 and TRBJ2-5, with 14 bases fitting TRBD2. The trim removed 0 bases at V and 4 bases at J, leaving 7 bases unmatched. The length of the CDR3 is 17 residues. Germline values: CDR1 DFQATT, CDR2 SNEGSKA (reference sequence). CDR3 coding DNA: TGCAGTGCTAGAGAACCACAGGGACTAGCGGGAGCAGAGACCCAGTACTTC. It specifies CSAREPQGLAGAETQYF.

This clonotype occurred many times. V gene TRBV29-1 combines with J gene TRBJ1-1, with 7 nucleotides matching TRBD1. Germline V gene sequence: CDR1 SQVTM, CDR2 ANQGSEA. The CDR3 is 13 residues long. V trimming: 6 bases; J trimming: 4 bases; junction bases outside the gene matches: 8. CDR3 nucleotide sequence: TGCAGCGTCACCAGGGACAGCCGCACTGAAGCTTTCTTT. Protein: CSVTRDSRTEAFF.

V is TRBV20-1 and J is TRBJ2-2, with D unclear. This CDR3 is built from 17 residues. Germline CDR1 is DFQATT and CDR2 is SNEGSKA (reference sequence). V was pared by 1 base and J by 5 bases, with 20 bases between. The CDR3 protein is CSARANLGIVVTGELFF. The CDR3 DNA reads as TGCAGTGCTAGAGCGAACCTGGGAATAGTAGTAACCGGGGAGCTGTTTTTT.

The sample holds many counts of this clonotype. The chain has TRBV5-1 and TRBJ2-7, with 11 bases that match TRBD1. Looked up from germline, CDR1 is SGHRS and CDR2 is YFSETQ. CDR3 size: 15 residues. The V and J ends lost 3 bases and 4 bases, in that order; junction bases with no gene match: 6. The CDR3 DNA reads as TGCGCCAGCAGCTGGACAGGGGGCGGTGTGTACGAGCAGTACTTC. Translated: CASSWTGGGVYEQYF.

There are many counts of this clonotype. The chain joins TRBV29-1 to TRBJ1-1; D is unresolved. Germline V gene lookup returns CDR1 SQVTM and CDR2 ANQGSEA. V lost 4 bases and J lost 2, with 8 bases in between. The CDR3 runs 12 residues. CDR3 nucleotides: TGCAGCGTTGTACCGGGAAACACTGAAGCTTTCTTT. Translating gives CSVVPGNTEAFF.

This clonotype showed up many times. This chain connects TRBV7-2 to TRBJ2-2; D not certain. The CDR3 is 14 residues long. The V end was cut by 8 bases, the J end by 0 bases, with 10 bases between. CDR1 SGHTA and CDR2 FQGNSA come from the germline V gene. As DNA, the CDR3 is TGTGCCAGCGGGGAACAGCCGAACACCGGGGAGCTGTTTTTT. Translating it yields CASGEQPNTGELFF.

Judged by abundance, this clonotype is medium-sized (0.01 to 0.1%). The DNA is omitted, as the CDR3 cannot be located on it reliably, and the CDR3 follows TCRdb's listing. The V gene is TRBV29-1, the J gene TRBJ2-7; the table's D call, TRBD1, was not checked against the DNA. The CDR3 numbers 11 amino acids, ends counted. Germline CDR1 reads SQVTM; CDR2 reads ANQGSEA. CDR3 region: CSVATGSSWYF.

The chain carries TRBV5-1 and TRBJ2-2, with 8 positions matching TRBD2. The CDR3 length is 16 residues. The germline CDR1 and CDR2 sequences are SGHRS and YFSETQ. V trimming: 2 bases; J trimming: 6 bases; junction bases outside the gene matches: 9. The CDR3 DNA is TGCGCCAGCAGCTTCGCAGGCCGGACTAGCTCCGGGGAGCTGTTTTTT. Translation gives CASSFAGRTSSGELFF.

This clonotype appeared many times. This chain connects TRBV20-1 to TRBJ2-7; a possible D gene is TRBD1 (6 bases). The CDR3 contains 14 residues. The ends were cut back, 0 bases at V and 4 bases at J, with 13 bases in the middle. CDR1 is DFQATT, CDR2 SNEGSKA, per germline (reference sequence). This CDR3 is CSARDVTRGYEQYF. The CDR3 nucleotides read TGCAGTGCTAGAGACGTAACCAGGGGTTACGAGCAGTACTTC.

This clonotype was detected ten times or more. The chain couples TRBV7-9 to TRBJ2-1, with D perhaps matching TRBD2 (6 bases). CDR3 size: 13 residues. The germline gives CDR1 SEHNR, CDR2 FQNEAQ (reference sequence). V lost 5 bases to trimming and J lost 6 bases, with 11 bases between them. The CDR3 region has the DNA TGTGCCAGCAGCCGGGACTGGCGCAATGAGCAGTTCTTC. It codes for CASSRDWRNEQFF.

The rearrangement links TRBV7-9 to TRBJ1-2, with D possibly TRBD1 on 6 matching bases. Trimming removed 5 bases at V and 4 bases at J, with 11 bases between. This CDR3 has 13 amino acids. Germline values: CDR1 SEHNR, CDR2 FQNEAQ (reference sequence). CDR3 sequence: CASSPGGLYGYTF. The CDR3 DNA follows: TGTGCCAGCAGCCCTGGGGGCCTCTATGGCTACACCTTC.

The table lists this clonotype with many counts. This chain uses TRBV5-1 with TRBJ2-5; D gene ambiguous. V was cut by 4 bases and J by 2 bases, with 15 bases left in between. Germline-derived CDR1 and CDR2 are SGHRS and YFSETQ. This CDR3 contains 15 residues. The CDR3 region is CASSNLDGRQETQYF. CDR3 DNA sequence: TGCGCCAGCAGCAATCTGGACGGACGACAAGAGACCCAGTACTTC.

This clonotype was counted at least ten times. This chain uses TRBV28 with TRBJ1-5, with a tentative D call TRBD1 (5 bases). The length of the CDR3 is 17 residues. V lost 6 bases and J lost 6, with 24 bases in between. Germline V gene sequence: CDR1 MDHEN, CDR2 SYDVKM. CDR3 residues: CASRSTAPNGGGQPQHF. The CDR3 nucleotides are TGTGCCAGCAGGTCTACGGCCCCGAATGGGGGTGGTCAGCCCCAGCATTTT.

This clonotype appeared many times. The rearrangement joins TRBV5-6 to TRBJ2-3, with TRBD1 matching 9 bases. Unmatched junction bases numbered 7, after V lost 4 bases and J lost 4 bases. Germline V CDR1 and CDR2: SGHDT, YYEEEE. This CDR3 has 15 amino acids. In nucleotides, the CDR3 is TGTGCCAGCAGCGGGCGGACAGGGGTGGCAGATACGCAGTATTTT. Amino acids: CASSGRTGVADTQYF.

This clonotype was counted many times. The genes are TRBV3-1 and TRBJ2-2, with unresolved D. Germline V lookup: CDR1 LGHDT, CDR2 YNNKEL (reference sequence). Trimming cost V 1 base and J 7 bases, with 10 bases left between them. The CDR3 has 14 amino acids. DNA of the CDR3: TGTGCCAGCAGCCAAGTCAGATCTAGCGGGGAGCTGTTTTTT. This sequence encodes CASSQVRSSGELFF.

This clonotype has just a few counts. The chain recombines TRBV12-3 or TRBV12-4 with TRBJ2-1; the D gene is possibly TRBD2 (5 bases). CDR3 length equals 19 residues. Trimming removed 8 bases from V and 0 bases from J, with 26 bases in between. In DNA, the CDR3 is TGTGCCAGCTGTGGACGGACTGAGAGCCTTAGAAGCTCCTACAATGAGCAGTTCTTC. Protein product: CASCGRTESLRSSYNEQFF.

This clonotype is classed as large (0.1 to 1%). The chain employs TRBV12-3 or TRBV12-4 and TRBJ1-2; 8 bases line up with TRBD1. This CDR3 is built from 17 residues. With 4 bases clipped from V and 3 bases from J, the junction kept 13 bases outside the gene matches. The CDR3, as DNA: TGTGCCAGCAGTTCCTGGCAGGGGGCAGGGCGAGACTATGGCTACACCTTC. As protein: CASSSWQGAGRDYGYTF.

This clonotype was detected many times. CDR3 region: CASSRTIGQFF. In DNA, the CDR3 is TGTGCCAGCAGTCGGACTATCGGGCAGTTCTTC. The chain couples TRBV2 to TRBJ2-1; TRBD2 might be the D (6 bases). Trimming took 5 bases from V and 12 from J, leaving 11 bases between them. The CDR3 covers 11 residues. Germline assignment: CDR1 SNHLY and CDR2 FYNNEI.

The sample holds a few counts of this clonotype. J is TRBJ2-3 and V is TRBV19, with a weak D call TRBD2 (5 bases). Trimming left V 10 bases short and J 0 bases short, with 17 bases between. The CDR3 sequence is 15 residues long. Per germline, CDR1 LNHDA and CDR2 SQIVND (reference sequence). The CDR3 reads CATTLAPDSTDTQYF. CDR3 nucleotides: TGTGCCACTACTCTAGCCCCGGACAGCACAGATACGCAGTATTTT.

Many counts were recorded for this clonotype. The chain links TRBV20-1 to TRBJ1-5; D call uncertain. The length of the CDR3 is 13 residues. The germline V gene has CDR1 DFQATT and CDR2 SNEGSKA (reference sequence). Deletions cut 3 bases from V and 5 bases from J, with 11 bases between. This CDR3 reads CSARDRPHQPQHF. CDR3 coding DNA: TGCAGTGCTAGGGACCGCCCGCATCAGCCCCAGCATTTT.

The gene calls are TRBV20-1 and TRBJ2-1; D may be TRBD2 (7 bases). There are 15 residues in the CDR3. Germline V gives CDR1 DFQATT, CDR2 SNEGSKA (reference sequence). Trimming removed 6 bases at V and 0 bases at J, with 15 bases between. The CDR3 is CSATSGGPSYNEQFF. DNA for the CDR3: TGCAGTGCAACCTCCGGGGGGCCCTCCTACAATGAGCAGTTCTTC.

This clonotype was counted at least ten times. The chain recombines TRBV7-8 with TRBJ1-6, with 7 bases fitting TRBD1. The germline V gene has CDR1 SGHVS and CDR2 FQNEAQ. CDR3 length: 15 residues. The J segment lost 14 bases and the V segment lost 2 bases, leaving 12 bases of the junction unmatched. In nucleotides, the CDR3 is TGTGCCAGCAGCTTAAAAGCAGGGGGAGTTGTGGCCCTCCACTTT. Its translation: CASSLKAGGVVALHF.

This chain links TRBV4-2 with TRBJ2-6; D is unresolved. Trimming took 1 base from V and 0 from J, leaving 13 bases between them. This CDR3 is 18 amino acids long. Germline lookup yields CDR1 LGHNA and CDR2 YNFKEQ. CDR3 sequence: CASSQVWGFSSGANVLTF. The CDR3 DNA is TGTGCCAGCAGCCAAGTTTGGGGTTTTTCCTCTGGGGCCAACGTCCTGACTTTC.

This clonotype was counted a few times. CDR3: CASTPWFSRGYTF. Written as DNA, the CDR3 is TGTGCCAGCACCCCATGGTTCTCGCGGGGCTACACCTTC. The chain joins TRBV5-6 to TRBJ1-2, with D unclear. CDR1 is SGHDT and CDR2 is YYEEEE in the germline V gene. This CDR3 is 13 amino acids long. V lost 6 bases and J lost 8, with 17 bases in between.